Each of the 9 T cell receptor beta chains below was sequenced from the same sample in a study of identical twins. TCRdb re-analysed the 5' RACE reads in MiXCR, keeping a single row per CDR3 protein. Of more than 1.5 million distinct CDR3 sequences in the sample, about 30% were seen once. The sequencing sample was made of cord blood. Receptors originate from a newborn girl in good health.

This clonotype was observed a handful of times. The chain uses TRBV2 and TRBJ2-1; 10 bases line up with TRBD2. The V gene's germline CDR1 is SNHLY and CDR2 FYNNEI. V lost 0 bases and J lost 7; bases outside the gene matches: 12. CDR3 length: 18 residues. The CDR3 spells CASSEARLAGVGLNEQFF. Here the CDR3 DNA reads TGTGCCAGCAGTGAAGCGCGCCTAGCGGGAGTTGGGTTGAATGAGCAGTTCTTC.

V and J are TRBV5-1 and TRBJ2-1; D is tentatively TRBD1 or TRBD2 (5 bases each). The CDR3 is 14 amino acids. Trimming cost V 5 bases and J 5 bases, with 14 bases left between them. Germline CDR1 is SGHRS and CDR2 is YFSETQ. This CDR3 reads CASRTRWGHNEQFF. The CDR3 DNA sequence: TGCGCCAGCAGGACTCGATGGGGACACAATGAGCAGTTCTTC. Full variable domain (missing parts from reference TRBV5-1 and TRBJ2-1): KAGVTQTPRYLIKTRGQQVTLSCSPISGHRSVSWYQQTPGQGLQFLFEYFSETQRNKGNFPGRFSGRQFSNSRSEMNVSTLELGDSALYLCASRTRWGHNEQFFGPGTRLTVL.

This clonotype was counted a few times. The rearrangement uses TRBV11-2 and TRBJ2-1; 11 positions agree with TRBD2. CDR3 length: 16 amino acids. With 0 bases clipped from V and 9 bases from J, the junction kept 7 bases outside the gene matches. The germline V gene encodes CDR1 SGHAT and CDR2 FQNNGV. CDR3 region: CASSLEGSGRGGEQFF. The CDR3, as DNA: TGTGCCAGCAGCTTAGAGGGTAGCGGGAGGGGAGGTGAGCAGTTCTTC. The full variable domain, its missing parts supplied by reference TRBV11-2 and TRBJ2-1, is EAGVAQSPRYKIIEKRQSVAFWCNPISGHATLYWYQQILGQGPKLLIQFQNNGVVDDSQLPKDRFSAERLKGVDSTLKIQPAKLEDSAVYLCASSLEGSGRGGEQFFGPGTRLTVL.

This clonotype was seen a few times. The chain carries TRBV7-2 and TRBJ2-7, with TRBD2 identical over 10 bases. Near its end, the DNA agrees better with TRBJ2-5, so the J call may be wrong. The CDR3 contains 17 residues. Germline CDR1 reads SGHTA; CDR2 reads FQGNSA. This CDR3 reads CASSLGLAGAQAGTQYF. As DNA, the CDR3 is TGTGCCAGCAGCCTAGGGCTAGCGGGGGCCCAGGCGGGGACCCAGTACTTC.

The sample holds one count of this clonotype. V gene TRBV20-1 combines with J gene TRBJ2-1; no clear D. The CDR3 length is 14 residues. Germline CDR1 and CDR2: DFQATT and SNEGSKA (reference sequence). Trimming removed 1 base at V and 6 bases at J, with 13 bases between. As DNA, the CDR3 is TGCAGTGCTAGAGTTCGAGTAATGGGCAATGAGCAGTTCTTC. The encoded protein is CSARVRVMGNEQFF.

Concerning this clonotype: Just one base apart from a much larger clone, this may be a read error. The chain couples TRBV2 to TRBJ2-7; TRBD1 aligns across 8 bases. From germline, CDR1 is SNHLY and CDR2 FYNNEI. The CDR3 sequence is 15 residues long. The trim removed 4 bases at V and 7 bases at J, leaving 12 bases unmatched. DNA of the CDR3: TGTGCCAGCAGTGTGTCAGGGGGCCGGTACAATGAGCAGTACTTC. Translating gives CASSVSGGRYNEQYF.

V and J are TRBV11-2 and TRBJ2-7; the match to TRBD2 covers 10 bases. The V segment lost 5 bases and the J segment 7 bases; nucleotides outside the gene matches: 11. Germline-derived CDR1 and CDR2 are SGHAT and FQNNGV. This CDR3 spans 15 amino acids. The CDR3 loop is CASSPSGGVYNEQYF. CDR3 in DNA: TGTGCCAGCAGCCCGAGCGGGGGGGTTTACAATGAGCAGTACTTC.

The chain couples TRBV6-2 or TRBV6-3 to TRBJ1-4; unclear D gene. With 2 bases removed from V and 11 bases from J, the gap between germline ends came to 15 bases. This CDR3 region has 14 residues. Germline V CDR1 and CDR2: MNHEY, SVGEGT. The CDR3 loop is CASSYTPGRAKLFF. The CDR3 region has the DNA TGTGCCAGCAGTTACACTCCTGGACGAGCGAAACTGTTTTTT.

The table lists this clonotype with many counts. The rearrangement links TRBV7-2 to TRBJ1-4; D perhaps matches TRBD1 (6 bases). The CDR3 sequence is 12 residues long. The germline V gene encodes CDR1 SGHTA and CDR2 FQGNSA. Trimming took off 6 bases at V and 8 bases at J, with 10 bases between the two ends. This CDR3 reads CASSSDREKLFF. DNA of the CDR3: TGTGCCAGCAGTTCAGACAGGGAAAAACTGTTTTTT. The full variable domain, its missing parts supplied by reference TRBV7-2 and TRBJ1-4, is GAGVSQSPSNKVTEKGKDVELRCDPISGHTALYWYRQSLGQGLEFLIYFQGNSAPDKSGLPSDRFSAERTGGSVSTLTIQRTQQEDSAVYLCASSSDREKLFFGSGTQLSVL.